Each of the 12 T cell receptor beta chains below was sequenced from the same sample in a study of cytomegalovirus exposure and HLA in healthy donors. PCR involved 60 Vbeta and 13 Jbeta primers. Using immunoSEQ multiplex PCR, the repertoire was profiled, and TCRdb retains in-frame clones only, with some absent. Here the sample spans more than 100,000 clones, around 77% being singletons. The specimen was PBMCs. The receptors were gathered from a human donor in good health.

The rearrangement links TRBV5-1 to TRBJ1-1, with D perhaps TRBD1 (5 bases). Germline V gene sequence: CDR1 SGHRS, CDR2 YFSETQ. Trimming took 4 bases from V and 1 from J, leaving 20 bases between them. This CDR3 is built from 17 residues. DNA of the CDR3: TGCGCCAGCAGCCCCGTCGGGGGGAGGGACGGGAACACTGAAGCTTTCTTT. Translation: CASSPVGGRDGNTEAFF.

About this clone: Mismatch with germline at one junction end may stem from a read error. The chain is built from TRBV2 and TRBJ2-1; 9 positions agree with TRBD1. The CDR3 loop spans 11 amino acids. The V gene's germline CDR1 is SNHLY and CDR2 FYNNEI. For the CDR3, the DNA is TGTGCCAGCAGCCCCGGGACAGGGCCTATCTTC. It yields the protein CASSPGTGPIF. Full variable domain (remainder filled in from reference TRBV2 and TRBJ2-1): EPEVTQTPSHQVTQMGQEVILRCVPISNHLYFYWYRQILGQKVEFLVSFYNNEISEKSEIFDDQFSVERPDGSNFTLKIRSTKLEDSAMYFCASSPGTGPIFGPGTRLTVL.

V and J are TRBV10-3 and TRBJ1-1, with 9 bases lining up with TRBD1. The CDR3 is 14 amino acids. Unmatched junction bases numbered 9, after V lost 6 bases and J lost 7 bases. CDR1 is ENHRY and CDR2 is SYGVKD in the germline V gene. CDR3 DNA sequence: TGTGCCATCAGGGCGGACAGGGGAGTGGGTGAAGCTTTCTTT. It codes for CAIRADRGVGEAFF.

This sequence joins TRBV27 and TRBJ1-5; 8 nucleotides agree with TRBD1. Germline V gene data show CDR1 as MNHEY and CDR2 as SMNVEV (reference sequence). The CDR3 is made up of 14 amino acids. Unmatched junction bases numbered 6, after V lost 4 bases and J lost 7 bases. The CDR3 DNA sequence: TGTGCCAGCAGTTCCGACAGGGGCGAACAGCCCCAGCATTTT. It encodes CASSSDRGEQPQHF.

The rearrangement uses TRBV11-1 and TRBJ1-1; the match to TRBD1 covers 9 bases. This CDR3 is built from 14 residues. V lost 4 bases, J lost 11 bases, and 11 bases stayed unmatched. Germline CDR1 is SGHAT and CDR2 is FQDESV (reference sequence). CDR3 bases: TGTGCCAGCAGCTGGACCGGGACAGGGACGTTTGCTTTCTTT. Translation gives CASSWTGTGTFAFF.

The genes are TRBV29-1 and TRBJ2-1; D perhaps matches TRBD1 (5 bases). The germline gives CDR1 SQVTM, CDR2 ANQGSEA. Trimming stripped 3 bases from V and 8 bases from J, with 8 bases between. The CDR3 contains 11 residues. The chain's CDR3 is CSVDRADEQFF. CDR3 nucleotides: TGCAGCGTTGACAGGGCTGATGAGCAGTTCTTC.

V and J are TRBV4-1 and TRBJ2-2, with unresolved D. V was pared by 1 base and J by 7 bases, with 4 bases between. The CDR3 has 12 residues. Germline CDR1 reads MGHRA; CDR2 reads YSYEKL. CDR3 coding DNA: TGCGCCAGCAGCCAAGTCCTCGGGGAGCTGTTTTTT. It is translated as CASSQVLGELFF.

Concerning this clone: The identical CDR3 is also encoded by other nucleotide sequences in the sample. The chain combines TRBV7-8 with TRBJ2-1; TRBD2 matches 11 bases. CDR1 SGHVS and CDR2 FQNEAQ come from the germline V gene. The junction had 16 bases not matched to a gene; V was cut back by 4 bases and J by 8 bases. The CDR3 has 18 amino acids. CDR3 protein: CASSSDPAIAGGLYEQFF. CDR3 sequence (DNA): TGTGCCAGCAGCTCCGATCCCGCCATAGCGGGAGGGCTCTATGAGCAGTTCTTC.

This clone was counted only a few times. This sequence joins TRBV6-5 and TRBJ1-2, with D uncertain. The CDR3 consists of 11 residues. With 5 bases removed from V and 5 bases from J, the gap between germline ends came to 6 bases. Germline CDR1 reads MNHEY; CDR2 reads SVGAGI. The CDR3 region is CASSEQYGYTF. CDR3 bases: TGTGCCAGCAGTGAACAGTATGGCTACACCTTC.

This sequence joins TRBV30 and TRBJ2-7, with D tentatively TRBD1 (6 bases). Germline V gives CDR1 GTSNPN, CDR2 SVGIG (reference sequence). V gave up 5 bases and J gave up 3 bases, with 20 bases separating them. The CDR3 spans 15 residues. CDR3 protein: CAWSRRGANFYEQYF. The CDR3, as DNA: TGTGCCTGGTCGCGCAGGGGAGCCAACTTCTACGAGCAGTACTTC.

V usage is TRBV2 and J usage is TRBJ2-5, with 12 bases matching TRBD1. Looked up from germline, CDR1 is SNHLY and CDR2 is FYNNEI. This CDR3 comprises 16 residues. Trimming removed 9 bases from V and 4 bases from J; junction bases left unmatched: 12. In DNA form, the CDR3 reads TGTGCCAGAGGGACAGGGGGCGCGAAATTAGGAGAGACCCAGTACTTC. This translates into CARGTGGAKLGETQYF. The full variable domain, in which reference TRBV2 and TRBJ2-5 provide the parts outside the CDR3, is EPEVTQTPSHQVTQMGQEVILRCVPISNHLYFYWYRQILGQKVEFLVSFYNNEISEKSEIFDDQFSVERPDGSNFTLKIRSTKLEDSAMYFCARGTGGAKLGETQYFGPGTRLLVL.

The genes are TRBV5-1 and TRBJ2-5; 7 bases are a match to TRBD2. V lost 2 bases and J lost 4; bases outside the gene matches: 5. In germline, CDR1 is SGHRS, CDR2 YFSETQ. The CDR3 has 14 residues. CDR3 residues: CASSFGAGAETQYF. As DNA, the CDR3 is TGCGCCAGCAGCTTCGGGGCGGGAGCAGAGACCCAGTACTTC.